What follows describes a single T cell receptor (beta chain). Its antigen is still unknown. Researchers reported sorting CD4+ naive, central memory, regulatory and stem cell-like memory cells via CD45RO/CCR7/CD25/CD127/CD95/CD27. Each sorted population was over 98% pure. The data were obtained in a study of beta chain features in type 1 diabetes. Study-level points and caveats: Patients showed naive, central memory and Treg TCRB repertoires that appeared more similar than those of healthy donors. Researchers report that Type 1 diabetes patients had moderately but significantly shorter TCRB CDR3s across all four CD4+ subsets.

The CDR3 runs 14 residues. The germline CDR1 and CDR2 sequences are MNHNY and SVGAGI (reference sequence). Deletions cut 0 bases from V and 7 bases from J, with 12 bases between. Investigators reverse transcribed all isolated RNA, so they sequenced expressed TCRB transcripts. The assay was immunoSEQ multiplex PCR, and TCRdb's table has in-frame clones only and misses some. The sample has roughly 240,000 clones; 24% are singletons. The receptor was derived from a young woman with type 1 diabetes. Sequenced material: naive CD4+ T cells from blood. This chain uses TRBV6-6 with TRBJ1-1; D uncertain. This chain's CDR3 is CASSYSTRDLEAFF. The CDR3 DNA sequence: TGTGCCAGCAGTTACTCGACACGCGATCTTGAAGCTTTCTTT.